This T cell receptor beta chain was recorded in a study of cytomegalovirus exposure and HLA in healthy donors. Remarks on this clone: The antigen remains undetermined.

General study findings and limits: Using the classifier, cytomegalovirus status was reportedly diagnosed with high specificity and sensitivity. The tendency of first-cohort TCR clusters to co-occur in the 120 validation repertoires was identified by a subsequent analysis. The CMV antigen specificity of a few CMV-associated chains was confirmed through in vitro analysis.

The protocol was immunoSEQ multiplex PCR, while the TCRdb copy is restricted to in-frame clones and leaves out a portion. The data contain about 98,000 clones, around 90% of them seen just once; the ten biggest clones take up 3.9%. The germline gives CDR1 SEHNR, CDR2 FQNEAQ (reference sequence). The length of the CDR3 is 13 residues. Trimming cost V 2 bases and J 5 bases, with 10 bases left between them. The clonotype was recovered from a woman in her 30s in good health and CMV-seronegative. Sequenced input: PBMCs. This sequence joins TRBV7-9 and TRBJ2-7; D not resolved. CDR3 sequence (DNA): TGTGCCAGCAGCTTAACCGGTTCCCACGAGCAGTACTTC. Its translation is CASSLTGSHEQYF. Based on the CDR3 plus reference TRBV7-9 and TRBJ2-7, the full variable domain is DTGVSQNPRHKITKRGQNVTFRCDPISEHNRLYWYRQTLGQGPEFLTYFQNEAQLEKSRLLSDRFSAERPKGSFSTLEIQRTEQGDSAMYLCASSLTGSHEQYFGPGTRLTVT.